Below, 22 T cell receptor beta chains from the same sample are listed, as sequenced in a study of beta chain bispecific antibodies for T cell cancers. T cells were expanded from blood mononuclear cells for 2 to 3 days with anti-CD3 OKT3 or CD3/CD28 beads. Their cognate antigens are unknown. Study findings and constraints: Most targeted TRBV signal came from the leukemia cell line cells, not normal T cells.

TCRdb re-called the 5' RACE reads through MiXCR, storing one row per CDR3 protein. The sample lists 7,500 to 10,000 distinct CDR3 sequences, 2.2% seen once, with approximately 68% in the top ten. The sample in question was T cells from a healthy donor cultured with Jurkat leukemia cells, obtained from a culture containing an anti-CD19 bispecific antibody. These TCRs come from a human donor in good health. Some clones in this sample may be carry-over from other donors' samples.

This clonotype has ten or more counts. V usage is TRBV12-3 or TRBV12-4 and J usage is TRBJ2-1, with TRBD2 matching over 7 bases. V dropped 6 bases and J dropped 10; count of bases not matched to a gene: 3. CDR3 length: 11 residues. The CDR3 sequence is CASSQLAEQFF. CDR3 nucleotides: TGTGCCAGCAGCCAACTAGCGGAGCAGTTCTTC.

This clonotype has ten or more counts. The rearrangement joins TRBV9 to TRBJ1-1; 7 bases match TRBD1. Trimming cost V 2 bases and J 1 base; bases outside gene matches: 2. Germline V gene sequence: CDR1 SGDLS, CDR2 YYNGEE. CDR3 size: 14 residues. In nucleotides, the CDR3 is TGTGCCAGCAGCGTGGGACAGACGAACACTGAAGCTTTCTTT. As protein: CASSVGQTNTEAFF.

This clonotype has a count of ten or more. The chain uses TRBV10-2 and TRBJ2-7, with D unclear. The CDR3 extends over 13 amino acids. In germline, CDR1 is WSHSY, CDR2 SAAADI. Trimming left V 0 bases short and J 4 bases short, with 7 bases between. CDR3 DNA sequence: TGCGCCAGCAGTGAGTCAGCCAGTTACGAGCAGTACTTC. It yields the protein CASSESASYEQYF.

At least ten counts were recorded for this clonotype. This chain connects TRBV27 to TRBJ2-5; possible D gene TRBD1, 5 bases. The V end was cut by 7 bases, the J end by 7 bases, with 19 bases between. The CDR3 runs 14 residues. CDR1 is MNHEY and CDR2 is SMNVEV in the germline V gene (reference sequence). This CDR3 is CASIGQGGVGTQYF. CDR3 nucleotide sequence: TGTGCCAGCATAGGGCAGGGCGGAGTGGGGACCCAGTACTTC.

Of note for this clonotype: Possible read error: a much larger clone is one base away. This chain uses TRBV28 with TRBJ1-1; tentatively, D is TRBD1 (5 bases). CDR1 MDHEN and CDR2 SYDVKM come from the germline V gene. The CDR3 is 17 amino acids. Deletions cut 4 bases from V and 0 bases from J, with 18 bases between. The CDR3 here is CASSSPQDTLMNTEAFF. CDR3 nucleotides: TGTGCCAGCAGTTCACCCCAGGACACATTAATGAACACTGAAGCTTTCTTT.

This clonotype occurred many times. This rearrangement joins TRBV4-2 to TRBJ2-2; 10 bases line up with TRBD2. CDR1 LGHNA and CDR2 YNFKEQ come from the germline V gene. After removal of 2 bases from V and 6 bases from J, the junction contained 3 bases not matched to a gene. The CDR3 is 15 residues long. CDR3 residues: CASSQTSGVAGELFF. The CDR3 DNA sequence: TGTGCCAGCAGCCAAACTAGCGGGGTGGCCGGGGAGCTGTTTTTT.

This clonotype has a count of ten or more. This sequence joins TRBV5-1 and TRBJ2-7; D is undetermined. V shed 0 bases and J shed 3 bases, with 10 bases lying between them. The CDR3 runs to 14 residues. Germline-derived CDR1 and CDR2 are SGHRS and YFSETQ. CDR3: CASSLAEPDYEQYF. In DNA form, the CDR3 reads TGCGCCAGCAGCTTGGCAGAGCCAGACTACGAGCAGTACTTC.

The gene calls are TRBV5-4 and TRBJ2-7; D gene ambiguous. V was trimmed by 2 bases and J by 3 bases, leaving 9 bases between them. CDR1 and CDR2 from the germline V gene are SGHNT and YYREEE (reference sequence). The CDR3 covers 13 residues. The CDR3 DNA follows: TGTGCCAGCAGCTTAGGGCCCGACTACGAGCAGTACTTC. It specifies CASSLGPDYEQYF.

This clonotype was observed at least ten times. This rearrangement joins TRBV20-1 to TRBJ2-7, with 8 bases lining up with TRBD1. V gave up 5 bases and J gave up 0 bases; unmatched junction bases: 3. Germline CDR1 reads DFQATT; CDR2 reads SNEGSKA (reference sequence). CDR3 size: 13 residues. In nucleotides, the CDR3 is TGCAGTGCTTGGACAGGGAGCTCCTACGAGCAGTACTTC. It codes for CSAWTGSSYEQYF.

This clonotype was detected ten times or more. This CDR3 reads CATRAGLNQPQHF. DNA for the CDR3: TGTGCCACCCGAGCGGGACTCAATCAGCCCCAGCATTTT. The V gene is TRBV6-5, the J gene TRBJ1-5, with D possibly TRBD1 on 5 matching bases. The V end lost 10 bases, the J end lost 3 bases, and 13 bases lay between the germline ends. This CDR3 comprises 13 residues. CDR1 is MNHEY and CDR2 is SVGAGI in the germline V gene.

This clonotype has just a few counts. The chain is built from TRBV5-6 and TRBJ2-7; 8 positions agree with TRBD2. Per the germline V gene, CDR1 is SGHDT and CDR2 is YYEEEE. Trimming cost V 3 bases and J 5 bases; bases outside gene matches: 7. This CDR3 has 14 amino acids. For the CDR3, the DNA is TGTGCCAGCAGCTACGGGACTAGTCTCCACGAGCAGTACTTC. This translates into CASSYGTSLHEQYF. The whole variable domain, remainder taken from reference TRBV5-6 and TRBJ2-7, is DAGVTQSPTHLIKTRGQQVTLRCSPKSGHDTVSWYQQALGQGPQFIFQYYEEEERQRGNFPDRFSGHQFPNYSSELNVNALLLGDSALYLCASSYGTSLHEQYFGPGTRLTVT.

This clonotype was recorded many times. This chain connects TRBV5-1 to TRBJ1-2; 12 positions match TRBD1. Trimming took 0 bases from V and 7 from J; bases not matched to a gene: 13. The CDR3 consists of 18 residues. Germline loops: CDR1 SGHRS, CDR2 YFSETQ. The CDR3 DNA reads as TGCGCCAGCAGCTTGGAGGGACAGGGGGCCATAAGTCCGTCTGGCTACACCTTC. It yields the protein CASSLEGQGAISPSGYTF.

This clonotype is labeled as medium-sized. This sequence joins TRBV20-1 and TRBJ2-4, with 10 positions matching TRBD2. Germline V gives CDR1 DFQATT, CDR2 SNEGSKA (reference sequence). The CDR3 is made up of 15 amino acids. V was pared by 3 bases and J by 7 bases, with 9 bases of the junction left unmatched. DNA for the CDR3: TGCAGTGCTAGGACCGAGCGGGGGGGCGTTAACATTCAGTACTTC. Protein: CSARTERGGVNIQYF.

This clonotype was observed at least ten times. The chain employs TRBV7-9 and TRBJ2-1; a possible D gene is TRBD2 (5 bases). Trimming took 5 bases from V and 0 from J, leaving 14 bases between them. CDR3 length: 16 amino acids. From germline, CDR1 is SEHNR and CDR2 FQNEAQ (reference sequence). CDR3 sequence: CASSPLDTSSYNEQFF. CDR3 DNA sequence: TGTGCCAGCAGCCCACTAGACACGAGCTCCTACAATGAGCAGTTCTTC.

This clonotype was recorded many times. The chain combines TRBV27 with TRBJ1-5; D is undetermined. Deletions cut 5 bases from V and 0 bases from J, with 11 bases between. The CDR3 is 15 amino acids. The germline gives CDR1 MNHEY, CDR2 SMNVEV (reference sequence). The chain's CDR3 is CASSPAVLSNQPQHF. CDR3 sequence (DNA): TGTGCCAGCAGTCCGGCGGTCCTTAGCAATCAGCCCCAGCATTTT.

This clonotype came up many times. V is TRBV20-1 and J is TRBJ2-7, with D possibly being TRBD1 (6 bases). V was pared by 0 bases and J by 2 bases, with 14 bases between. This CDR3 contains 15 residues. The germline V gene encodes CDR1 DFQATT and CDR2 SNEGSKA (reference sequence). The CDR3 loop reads CSAREGALNPYEQYF. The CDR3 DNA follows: TGCAGTGCTAGAGAGGGGGCCCTCAACCCCTACGAGCAGTACTTC.

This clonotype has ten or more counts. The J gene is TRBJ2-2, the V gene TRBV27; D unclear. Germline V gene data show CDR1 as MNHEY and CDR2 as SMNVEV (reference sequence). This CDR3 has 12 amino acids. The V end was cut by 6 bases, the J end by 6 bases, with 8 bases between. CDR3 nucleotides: TGTGCCAGCAGGGGTGGGGCCGGGGAGCTGTTTTTT. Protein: CASRGGAGELFF.

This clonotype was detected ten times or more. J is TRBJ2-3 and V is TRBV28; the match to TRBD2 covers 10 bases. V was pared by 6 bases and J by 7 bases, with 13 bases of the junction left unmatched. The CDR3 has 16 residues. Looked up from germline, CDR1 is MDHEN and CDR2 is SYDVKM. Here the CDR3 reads CASSISSGGQPNTQYF. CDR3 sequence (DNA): TGTGCCAGCAGCATCTCTAGCGGGGGCCAACCAAATACGCAGTATTTT.

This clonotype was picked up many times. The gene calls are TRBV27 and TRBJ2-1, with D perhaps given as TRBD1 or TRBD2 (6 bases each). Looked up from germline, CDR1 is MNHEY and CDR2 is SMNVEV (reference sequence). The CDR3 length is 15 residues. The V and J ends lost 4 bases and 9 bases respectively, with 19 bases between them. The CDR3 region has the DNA TGTGCCAGCAGTTCCGGGGGCCCCTCATCCAGTGAGCAGTTCTTC. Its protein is CASSSGGPSSSEQFF.

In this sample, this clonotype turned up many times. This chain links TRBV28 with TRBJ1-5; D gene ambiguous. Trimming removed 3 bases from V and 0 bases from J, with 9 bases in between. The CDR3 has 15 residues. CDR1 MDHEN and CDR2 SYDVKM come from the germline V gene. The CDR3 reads CASSFGGDSNQPQHF. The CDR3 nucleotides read TGTGCCAGCAGTTTCGGCGGGGATAGCAATCAGCCCCAGCATTTT. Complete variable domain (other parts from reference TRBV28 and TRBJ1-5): DVKVTQSSRYLVKRTGEKVFLECVQDMDHENMFWYRQDPGLGLRLIYFSYDVKMKEKGDIPEGYSVSREKKERFSLILESASTNQTSMYLCASSFGGDSNQPQHFGDGTRLSIL.

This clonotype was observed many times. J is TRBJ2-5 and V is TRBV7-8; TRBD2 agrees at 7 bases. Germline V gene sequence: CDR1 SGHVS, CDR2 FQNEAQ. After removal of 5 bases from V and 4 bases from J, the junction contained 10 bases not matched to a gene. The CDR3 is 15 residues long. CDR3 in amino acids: CASSLSRGDGETQYF. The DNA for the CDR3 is TGTGCCAGCAGCCTTAGCCGGGGGGATGGAGAGACCCAGTACTTC.

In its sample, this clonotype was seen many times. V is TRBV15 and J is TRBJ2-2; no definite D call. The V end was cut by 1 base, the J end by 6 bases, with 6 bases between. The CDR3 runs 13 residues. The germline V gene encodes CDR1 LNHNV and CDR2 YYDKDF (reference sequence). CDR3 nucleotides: TGTGCCACCAGCAGAGGCGGCCCCGGGGAGCTGTTTTTT. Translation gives CATSRGGPGELFF. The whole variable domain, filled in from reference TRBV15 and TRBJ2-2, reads DAMVIQNPRYQVTQFGKPVTLSCSQTLNHNVMYWYQQKSSQAPKLLFHYYDKDFNNEADTPDNFQSRRPNTSFCFLDIRSPGLGDTAMYLCATSRGGPGELFFGEGSRLTVL.